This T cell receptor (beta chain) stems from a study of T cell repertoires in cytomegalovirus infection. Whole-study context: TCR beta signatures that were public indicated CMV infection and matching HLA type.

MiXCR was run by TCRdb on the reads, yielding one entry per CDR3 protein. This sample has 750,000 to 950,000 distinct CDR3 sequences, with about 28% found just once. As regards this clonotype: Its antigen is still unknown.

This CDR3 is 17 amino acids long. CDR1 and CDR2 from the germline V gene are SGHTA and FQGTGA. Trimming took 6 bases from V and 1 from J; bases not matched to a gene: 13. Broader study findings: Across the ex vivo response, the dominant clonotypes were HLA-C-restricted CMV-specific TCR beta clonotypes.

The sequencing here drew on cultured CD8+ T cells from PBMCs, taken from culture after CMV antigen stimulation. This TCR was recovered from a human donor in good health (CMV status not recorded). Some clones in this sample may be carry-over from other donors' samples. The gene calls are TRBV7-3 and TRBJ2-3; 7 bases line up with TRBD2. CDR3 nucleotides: TGTGCCAGCAGTGGGAGGGATATTCTAAAGCGCACAGATACGCAGTATTTT. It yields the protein CASSGRDILKRTDTQYF.